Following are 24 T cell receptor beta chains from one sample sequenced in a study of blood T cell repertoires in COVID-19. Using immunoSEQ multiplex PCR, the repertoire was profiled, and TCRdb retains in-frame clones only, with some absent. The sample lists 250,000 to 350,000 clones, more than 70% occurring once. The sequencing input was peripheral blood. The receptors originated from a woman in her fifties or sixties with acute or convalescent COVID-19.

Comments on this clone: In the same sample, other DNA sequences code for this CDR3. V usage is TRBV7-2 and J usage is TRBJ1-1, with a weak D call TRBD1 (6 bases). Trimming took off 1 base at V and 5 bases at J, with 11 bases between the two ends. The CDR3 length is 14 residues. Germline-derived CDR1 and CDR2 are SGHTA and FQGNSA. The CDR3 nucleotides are TGTGCCAGCAGCTTAGTAACAGGGAATACTGAAGCTTTCTTT. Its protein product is CASSLVTGNTEAFF.

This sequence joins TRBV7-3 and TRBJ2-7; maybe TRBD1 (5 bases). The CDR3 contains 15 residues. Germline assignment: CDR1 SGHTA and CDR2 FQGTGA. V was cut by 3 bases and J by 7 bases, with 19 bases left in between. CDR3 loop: CASSFQGDLLREQYF. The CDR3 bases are TGTGCCAGCAGCTTCCAAGGGGATCTCCTACGGGAGCAGTACTTC.

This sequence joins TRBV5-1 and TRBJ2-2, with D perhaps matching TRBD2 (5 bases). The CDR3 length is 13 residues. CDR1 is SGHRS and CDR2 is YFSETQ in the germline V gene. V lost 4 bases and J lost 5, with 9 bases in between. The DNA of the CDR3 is TGCGCCAGCAGCCGGGATATTACCGGGGAGCTGTTTTTT. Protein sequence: CASSRDITGELFF.

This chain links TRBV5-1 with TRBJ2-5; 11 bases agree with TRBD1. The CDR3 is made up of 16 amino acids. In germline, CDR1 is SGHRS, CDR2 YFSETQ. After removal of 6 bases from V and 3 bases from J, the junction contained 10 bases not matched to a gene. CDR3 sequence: CASTYSGTGGEETQYF. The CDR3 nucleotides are TGCGCCAGCACCTACTCCGGGACAGGGGGTGAAGAGACCCAGTACTTC.

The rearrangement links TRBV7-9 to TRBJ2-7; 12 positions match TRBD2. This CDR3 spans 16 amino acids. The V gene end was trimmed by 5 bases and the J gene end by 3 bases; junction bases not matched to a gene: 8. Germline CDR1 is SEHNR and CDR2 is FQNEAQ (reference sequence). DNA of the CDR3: TGTGCCAGCAGCCCGCGGACTAGCGGGACCTTCTACGAGCAGTACTTC. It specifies CASSPRTSGTFYEQYF. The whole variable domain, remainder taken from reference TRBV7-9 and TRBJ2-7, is DTGVSQNPRHKITKRGQNVTFRCDPISEHNRLYWYRQTLGQGPEFLTYFQNEAQLEKSRLLSDRFSAERPKGSFSTLEIQRTEQGDSAMYLCASSPRTSGTFYEQYFGPGTRLTVT.

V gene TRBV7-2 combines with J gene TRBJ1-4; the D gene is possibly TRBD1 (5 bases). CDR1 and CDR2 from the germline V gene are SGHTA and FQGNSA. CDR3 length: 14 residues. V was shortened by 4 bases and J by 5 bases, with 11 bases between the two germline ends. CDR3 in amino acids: CASSSQVGNEKLFF. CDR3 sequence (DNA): TGTGCCAGCAGCTCACAGGTCGGCAATGAAAAACTGTTTTTT.

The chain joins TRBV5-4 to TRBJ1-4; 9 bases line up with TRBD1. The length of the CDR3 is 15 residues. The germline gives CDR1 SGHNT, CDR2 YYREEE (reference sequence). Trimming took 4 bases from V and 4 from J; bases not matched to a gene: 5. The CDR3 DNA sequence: TGTGCCAGCAGCGTACAGGGGGCGCATAATGAAAAACTGTTTTTT. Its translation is CASSVQGAHNEKLFF. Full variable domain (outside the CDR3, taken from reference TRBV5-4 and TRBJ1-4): ETGVTQSPTHLIKTRGQQVTLRCSSQSGHNTVSWYQQALGQGPQFIFQYYREEENGRGNFPPRFSGLQFPNYSSELNVNALELDDSALYLCASSVQGAHNEKLFFGSGTQLSVL.

The CDR3 region has the DNA TGCGCCAGCAGCCAAGATGGCGCGGGAGGGAATAATGAGCAGTTCTTC. Residues: CASSQDGAGGNNEQFF. The V call is TRBV4-3, the J call TRBJ2-1; 9 bases align to TRBD2. Germline V lookup: CDR1 LGHNA, CDR2 YSLEER. CDR3 size: 16 residues. V shed 0 bases and J 7 bases; nucleotides not matched to a gene: 7.

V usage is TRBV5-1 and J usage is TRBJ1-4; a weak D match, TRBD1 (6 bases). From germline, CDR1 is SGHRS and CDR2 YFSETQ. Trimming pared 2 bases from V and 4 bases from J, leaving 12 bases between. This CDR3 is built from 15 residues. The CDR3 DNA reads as TGCGCCAGCAGCTTACAGGGATCGGGTAATGAAAAACTGTTTTTT. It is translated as CASSLQGSGNEKLFF. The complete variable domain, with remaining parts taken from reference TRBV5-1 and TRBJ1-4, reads KAGVTQTPRYLIKTRGQQVTLSCSPISGHRSVSWYQQTPGQGLQFLFEYFSETQRNKGNFPGRFSGRQFSNSRSEMNVSTLELGDSALYLCASSLQGSGNEKLFFGSGTQLSVL.

The CDR3 is CASSLSPGNGYTF. In DNA, the CDR3 is TGTGCCAGCAGCTTATCTCCCGGGAATGGCTACACCTTC. This sequence joins TRBV7-3 and TRBJ1-2, with D hard to call. V lost 2 bases, J lost 6 bases, and 10 bases lay in between. The CDR3 runs 13 residues. CDR1 is SGHTA and CDR2 is FQGTGA in the germline V gene.

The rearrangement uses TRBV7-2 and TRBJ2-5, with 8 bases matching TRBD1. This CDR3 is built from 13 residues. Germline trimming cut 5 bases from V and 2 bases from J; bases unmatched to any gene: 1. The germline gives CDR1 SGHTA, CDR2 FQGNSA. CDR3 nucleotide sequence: TGTGCCAGCAGCCGGGACAGGCAAGAGACCCAGTACTTC. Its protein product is CASSRDRQETQYF.

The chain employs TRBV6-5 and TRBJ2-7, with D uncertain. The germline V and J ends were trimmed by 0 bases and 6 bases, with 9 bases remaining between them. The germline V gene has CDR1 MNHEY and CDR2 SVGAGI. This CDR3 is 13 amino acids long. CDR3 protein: CASSYSRYSEQYF. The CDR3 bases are TGTGCCAGCAGTTACTCGAGATATTCCGAGCAGTACTTC.

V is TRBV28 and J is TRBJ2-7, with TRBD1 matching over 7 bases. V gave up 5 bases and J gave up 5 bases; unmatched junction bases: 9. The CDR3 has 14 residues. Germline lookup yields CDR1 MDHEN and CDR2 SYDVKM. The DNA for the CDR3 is TGTGCCAGCAGTCTCCCGGACAGGATCCACGAGCAGTACTTC. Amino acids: CASSLPDRIHEQYF.

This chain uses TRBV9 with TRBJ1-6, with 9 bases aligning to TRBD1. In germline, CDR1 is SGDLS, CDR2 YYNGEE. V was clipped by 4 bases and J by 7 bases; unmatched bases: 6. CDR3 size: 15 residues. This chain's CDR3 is CASSPGQGKNSPLHF. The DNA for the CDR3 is TGTGCCAGCAGCCCCGGACAGGGGAAGAATTCACCCCTCCACTTT.

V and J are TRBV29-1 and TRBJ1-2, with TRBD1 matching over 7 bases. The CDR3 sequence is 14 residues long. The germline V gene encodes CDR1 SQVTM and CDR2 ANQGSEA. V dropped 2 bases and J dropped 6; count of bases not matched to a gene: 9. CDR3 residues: CSVEQGGLGNGYTF. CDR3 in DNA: TGCAGCGTTGAACAGGGGGGCCTCGGTAATGGCTACACCTTC. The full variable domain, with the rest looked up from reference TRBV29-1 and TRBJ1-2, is SAVISQKPSRDICQRGTSLTIQCQVDSQVTMMFWYRQQPGQSLTLIATANQGSEATYESGFVIDKFPISRPNLTFSTLTVSNMSPEDSSIYLCSVEQGGLGNGYTFGSGTRLTVV.

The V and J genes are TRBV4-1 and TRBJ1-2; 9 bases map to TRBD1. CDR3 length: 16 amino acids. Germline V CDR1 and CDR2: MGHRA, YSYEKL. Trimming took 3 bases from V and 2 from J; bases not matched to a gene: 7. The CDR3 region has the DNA TGCGCCAGCAGCCAGCCGGGACAGGGCTTCAACTATGGCTACACCTTC. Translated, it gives CASSQPGQGFNYGYTF.

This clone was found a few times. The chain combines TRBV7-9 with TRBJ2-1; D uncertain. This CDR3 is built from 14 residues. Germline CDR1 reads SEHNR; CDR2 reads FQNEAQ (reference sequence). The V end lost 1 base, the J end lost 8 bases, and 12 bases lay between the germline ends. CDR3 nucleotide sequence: TGTGCCAGCAGCTTAGGTGGGCCAAGCCATGAGCAGTTCTTC. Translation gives CASSLGGPSHEQFF.

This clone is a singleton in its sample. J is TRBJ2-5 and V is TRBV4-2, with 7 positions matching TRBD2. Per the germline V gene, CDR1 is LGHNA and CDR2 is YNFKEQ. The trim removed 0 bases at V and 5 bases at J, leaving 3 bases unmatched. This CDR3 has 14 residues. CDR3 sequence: CASSQDRTSETQYF. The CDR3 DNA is TGTGCCAGCAGCCAAGATCGGACTAGTGAGACCCAGTACTTC.

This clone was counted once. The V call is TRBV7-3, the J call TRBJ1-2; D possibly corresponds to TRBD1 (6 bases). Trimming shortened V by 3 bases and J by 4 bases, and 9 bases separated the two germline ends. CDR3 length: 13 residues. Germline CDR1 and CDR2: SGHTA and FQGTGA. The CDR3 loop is CASSFTGTYGYTF. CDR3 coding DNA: TGTGCCAGCAGCTTTACAGGGACCTATGGCTACACCTTC.

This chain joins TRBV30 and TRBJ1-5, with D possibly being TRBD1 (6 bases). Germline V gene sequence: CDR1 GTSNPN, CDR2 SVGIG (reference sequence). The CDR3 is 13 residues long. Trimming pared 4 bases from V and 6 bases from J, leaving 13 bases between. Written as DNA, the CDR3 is TGTGCCTGGAATGGGGGGGCGGGTCAGCCCCAGCATTTT. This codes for CAWNGGAGQPQHF.

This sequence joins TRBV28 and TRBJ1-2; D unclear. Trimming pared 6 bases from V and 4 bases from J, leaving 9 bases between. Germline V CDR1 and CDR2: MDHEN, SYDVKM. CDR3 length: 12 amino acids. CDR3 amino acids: CASRPGVYGYTF. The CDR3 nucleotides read TGTGCCAGCAGGCCAGGTGTCTATGGCTACACCTTC.

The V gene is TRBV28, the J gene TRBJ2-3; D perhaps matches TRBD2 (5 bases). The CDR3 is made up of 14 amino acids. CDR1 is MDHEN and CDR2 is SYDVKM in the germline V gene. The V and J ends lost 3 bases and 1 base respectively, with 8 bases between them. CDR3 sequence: CASSFSGGTDTQYF. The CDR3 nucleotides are TGTGCCAGCAGTTTCTCCGGGGGCACAGATACGCAGTATTTT.

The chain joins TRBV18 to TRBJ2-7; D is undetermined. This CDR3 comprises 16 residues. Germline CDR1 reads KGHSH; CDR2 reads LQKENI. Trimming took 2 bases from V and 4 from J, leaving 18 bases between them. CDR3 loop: CASSPGIVQAFYEQYF. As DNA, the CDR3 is TGTGCCAGCTCACCAGGTATTGTTCAAGCTTTTTACGAGCAGTACTTC.

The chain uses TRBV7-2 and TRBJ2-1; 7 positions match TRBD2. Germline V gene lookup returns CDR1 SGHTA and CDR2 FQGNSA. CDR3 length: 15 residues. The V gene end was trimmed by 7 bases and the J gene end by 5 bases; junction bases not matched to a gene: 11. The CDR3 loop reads CASIEPSGADNEQFF. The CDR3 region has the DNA TGTGCCAGCATTGAGCCGAGCGGGGCGGACAATGAGCAGTTCTTC.